This passage covers 25 T cell receptor beta chains from one sample sequenced in a study of cytomegalovirus exposure and HLA in healthy donors. Vbeta (60) and Jbeta (13) primers were used in the PCR. TCRdb keeps only in-frame clones here, not all; method: immunoSEQ multiplex PCR. The sample has some 150,000 clones, around 78% seen once. The sample comprised PBMCs. The origin of the receptors is a woman aged 25 to 39 in good health and CMV-seropositive.

This clone was picked up one time. The chain uses TRBV15 and TRBJ1-5; 9 bases map to TRBD1. J lost 6 bases, V lost 4 bases, and 10 bases had no gene match. The CDR3 covers 16 residues. Germline loops: CDR1 LNHNV, CDR2 YYDKDF (reference sequence). For the CDR3, the DNA is TGTGCCACCAGCACCTTACAGGGGGCGGGGAGTCAGCCCCAGCATTTT. It translates to CATSTLQGAGSQPQHF. The complete variable domain, with remaining parts taken from reference TRBV15 and TRBJ1-5, reads DAMVIQNPRYQVTQFGKPVTLSCSQTLNHNVMYWYQQKSSQAPKLLFHYYDKDFNNEADTPDNFQSRRPNTSFCFLDIRSPGLGDTAMYLCATSTLQGAGSQPQHFGDGTRLSIL.

The chain carries TRBV7-2 and TRBJ2-2; no clear D gene. V lost 1 base and J 4 bases, leaving 7 bases between the germline ends. CDR3 size: 14 residues. Germline lookup yields CDR1 SGHTA and CDR2 FQGNSA. The DNA of the CDR3 is TGTGCCAGCAGCTTAGATGGGCCCACCGGGGAGCTGTTTTTT. Its protein is CASSLDGPTGELFF.

V usage is TRBV30 and J usage is TRBJ1-2; 9 bases align to TRBD1. The CDR3 consists of 14 residues. In germline, CDR1 is GTSNPN, CDR2 SVGIG (reference sequence). The junction had 6 bases not matched to a gene; V was cut back by 2 bases and J by 5 bases. Here the CDR3 reads CAWSPGQGRYGYTF. The CDR3 nucleotides are TGTGCCTGGAGTCCGGGACAGGGTCGATATGGCTACACCTTC.

V and J are TRBV2 and TRBJ2-5, with 8 positions matching TRBD2. The V segment lost 4 bases and the J segment 3 bases; nucleotides outside the gene matches: 10. This CDR3 is built from 16 residues. CDR1 is SNHLY, CDR2 FYNNEI, per germline. CDR3 DNA: TGTGCCAGCAGTGTCCGGGGGGGGAGGAGGGAAGAGACCCAGTACTTC. It specifies CASSVRGGRREETQYF.

The chain uses TRBV7-9 and TRBJ2-3, with D perhaps matching TRBD2 (6 bases). Germline V gene lookup returns CDR1 SEHNR and CDR2 FQNEAQ (reference sequence). V shed 3 bases and J shed 2 bases, with 12 bases lying between them. CDR3 length: 15 amino acids. CDR3 coding DNA: TGTGCCAGCAGCTTGTTAAGCGGGTCCACAGATACGCAGTATTTT. Its protein product is CASSLLSGSTDTQYF.

The gene calls are TRBV5-4 and TRBJ1-4, with 8 bases fitting TRBD1. The length of the CDR3 is 15 residues. Germline V gene lookup returns CDR1 SGHNT and CDR2 YYREEE (reference sequence). Trimming at V came to 4 bases and at J to 7 bases, leaving 9 bases not matched to a gene. CDR3 loop: CASSTRTGTLEKLFF. The CDR3 DNA follows: TGTGCCAGCAGCACTCGGACAGGGACCCTTGAAAAACTGTTTTTT.

This rearrangement joins TRBV4-1 to TRBJ2-7; D unresolved. CDR1 and CDR2 from the germline V gene are MGHRA and YSYEKL. V was pared by 2 bases and J by 6 bases, with 11 bases between. The CDR3 consists of 13 residues. The CDR3 protein is CASSQILTAEQYF. The CDR3 DNA reads TGCGCCAGCAGCCAAATACTTACCGCCGAGCAGTACTTC.

The rearrangement uses TRBV4-3 and TRBJ2-1, with D possibly being TRBD2 (5 bases). Germline-derived CDR1 and CDR2 are LGHNA and YSLEER. Trimming removed 1 base at V and 0 bases at J, with 10 bases between. The CDR3 length is 16 residues. CDR3 region: CASSQVEGSSYNEQFF. The DNA for the CDR3 is TGCGCCAGCAGCCAAGTAGAGGGCAGCTCCTACAATGAGCAGTTCTTC.

This rearrangement joins TRBV2 to TRBJ2-1, with TRBD2 identical over 7 bases. Looked up from germline, CDR1 is SNHLY and CDR2 is FYNNEI. There are 16 residues in the CDR3. V dropped 4 bases and J dropped 4; count of bases not matched to a gene: 10. The CDR3 sequence is CASSARRLADYNEQFF. The CDR3 coding sequence is TGTGCCAGCAGTGCGCGCCGGCTAGCGGATTACAATGAGCAGTTCTTC.

V usage is TRBV5-1 and J usage is TRBJ2-1; D is perhaps TRBD1 (6 bases). CDR1 is SGHRS and CDR2 is YFSETQ in the germline V gene. Trimming cost V 4 bases and J 0 bases, with 14 bases left between them. CDR3 length equals 16 residues. CDR3 residues: CASSPHRASSYNEQFF. The CDR3, as DNA: TGCGCCAGCAGCCCGCACAGGGCTAGCTCCTACAATGAGCAGTTCTTC.

The chain carries TRBV7-2 and TRBJ2-7, with a tentative D call TRBD2 (5 bases). V lost 2 bases and J lost 5, with 13 bases in between. In germline, CDR1 is SGHTA, CDR2 FQGNSA. The CDR3 sequence is 14 residues long. CDR3 DNA: TGTGCCAGCAGCTTACTGAGCGGAGTGAACGAGCAGTACTTC. Translation gives CASSLLSGVNEQYF.

J is TRBJ1-5 and V is TRBV28; 8 bases are a match to TRBD1. The CDR3 is made up of 16 amino acids. The ends lost 6 bases at V and 5 bases at J; junction bases unmatched: 12. Germline CDR1 reads MDHEN; CDR2 reads SYDVKM. The CDR3, as DNA: TGTGCCAGCAGCCAAGGAGGGACAGGCCTTCATCAGCCCCAGCATTTT. It specifies CASSQGGTGLHQPQHF. The entire variable domain, with the rest obtained from reference TRBV28 and TRBJ1-5, is as follows: DVKVTQSSRYLVKRTGEKVFLECVQDMDHENMFWYRQDPGLGLRLIYFSYDVKMKEKGDIPEGYSVSREKKERFSLILESASTNQTSMYLCASSQGGTGLHQPQHFGDGTRLSIL.

This rearrangement joins TRBV5-4 to TRBJ2-2; 12 positions match TRBD2. The CDR3 loop spans 16 amino acids. Germline CDR1 SGHNT, CDR2 YYREEE (reference sequence). Trimming removed 4 bases from V and 6 bases from J; junction bases left unmatched: 7. DNA of the CDR3: TGTGCCAGCAGCCAACTAGCGGGGGGCCGCTCCGGGGAGCTGTTTTTT. This codes for CASSQLAGGRSGELFF.

J is TRBJ1-4 and V is TRBV4-3; D ambiguous. Trimming removed 4 bases at V and 10 bases at J, with 22 bases between. CDR3 length equals 16 residues. Germline loops: CDR1 LGHNA, CDR2 YSLEER. This chain's CDR3 is CASSPPGEPAQGKLFF. The DNA for the CDR3 is TGCGCCAGCAGCCCCCCGGGAGAACCGGCCCAAGGAAAACTGTTTTTT.

This clone was seen a single time. This chain links TRBV27 with TRBJ2-5; possibly TRBD2 for D (5 bases). CDR3 length equals 15 residues. The V gene's germline CDR1 is MNHEY and CDR2 SMNVEV (reference sequence). V shed 2 bases and J shed 5 bases, with 15 bases lying between them. The DNA for the CDR3 is TGTGCCAGCAGTTTACGGCTACCGACGGGGGAGACCCAGTACTTC. It is translated as CASSLRLPTGETQYF.

V and J are TRBV6-1 and TRBJ1-4; perhaps TRBD1 as D (6 bases). Per germline, CDR1 MNHNS and CDR2 SASEGT. This CDR3 spans 14 amino acids. V dropped 4 bases and J dropped 5 bases, with 11 bases sitting between them. This CDR3 is CASSGDNLNEKLFF. The CDR3, as DNA: TGTGCCAGCAGTGGGGACAATTTAAATGAAAAACTGTTTTTT.

This clone was counted between two and nine times. An end of the junction differs from the germline gene, which may be a read error. The V and J genes are TRBV28 and TRBJ1-1; 9 bases are shared with TRBD1. The CDR3 is made up of 12 amino acids. Germline assignment: CDR1 MDHEN and CDR2 SYDVKM. The chain's CDR3 is CASTGQGGQGSF. The CDR3 DNA reads as TGTGCCAGTACGGGACAGGGAGGCCAAGGGTCCTTT.

The chain recombines TRBV30 with TRBJ1-1; 10 bases line up with TRBD1. The ends lost 4 bases at V and 3 bases at J; junction bases unmatched: 2. CDR3 length equals 13 residues. The germline V gene has CDR1 GTSNPN and CDR2 SVGIG (reference sequence). This CDR3 is CAWTGQGDTEAFF. The CDR3 nucleotides are TGTGCCTGGACCGGACAGGGGGACACTGAAGCTTTCTTT.

The chain uses TRBV27 and TRBJ1-4, with D hard to call. This CDR3 comprises 15 residues. V was trimmed by 6 bases and J by 6 bases, leaving 17 bases between them. The germline gives CDR1 MNHEY, CDR2 SMNVEV (reference sequence). The CDR3 DNA follows: TGTGCCAGCAGCCCCGGCGGCAGACTGGATGAAAAACTGTTTTTT. Protein: CASSPGGRLDEKLFF. The full variable domain, its missing parts supplied by reference TRBV27 and TRBJ1-4, is EAQVTQNPRYLITVTGKKLTVTCSQNMNHEYMSWYRQDPGLGLRQIYYSMNVEVTDKGDVPEGYKVSRKEKRNFPLILESPSPNQTSLYFCASSPGGRLDEKLFFGSGTQLSVL.

The rearrangement uses TRBV18 and TRBJ2-7, with 8 bases aligning to TRBD1. Germline V gene lookup returns CDR1 KGHSH and CDR2 LQKENI. The CDR3 loop spans 15 amino acids. V gave up 3 bases and J gave up 4 bases; unmatched junction bases: 8. The CDR3 bases are TGTGCCAGCTCACCGAGCCGGACAGGGCTATACGAGCAGTACTTC. Translated: CASSPSRTGLYEQYF.

V gene TRBV2 combines with J gene TRBJ1-2; tentative D call: TRBD1 (5 bases). The CDR3 loop spans 16 amino acids. Germline CDR1 SNHLY, CDR2 FYNNEI. V dropped 2 bases and J dropped 7 bases, with 20 bases sitting between them. CDR3 sequence reads: CASSEWGGSRTAGYTF. CDR3 sequence (DNA): TGTGCCAGCAGTGAATGGGGCGGCAGCCGAACAGCTGGCTACACCTTC.

The chain links TRBV18 to TRBJ1-6, with D tentatively TRBD1 (6 bases). CDR3 length equals 15 residues. CDR1 is KGHSH and CDR2 is LQKENI in the germline V gene. Trimming took 2 bases from V and 7 from J, leaving 12 bases between them. The CDR3 protein is CASSPSQGVNSPLHF. The CDR3, as DNA: TGTGCCAGCTCACCATCACAGGGCGTAAATTCACCCCTCCACTTT.

The chain combines TRBV7-9 with TRBJ1-2, with TRBD1 matching over 8 bases. CDR1 is SEHNR and CDR2 is FQNEAQ in the germline V gene (reference sequence). This CDR3 has 14 amino acids. Trimming cost V 4 bases and J 5 bases; bases outside gene matches: 6. The CDR3 nucleotides read TGTGCCAGCAGCTCCTCGGACAGGGAGTATGGCTACACCTTC. Translation: CASSSSDREYGYTF.

The chain is built from TRBV6-5 and TRBJ2-2, with TRBD2 as a possible D gene (6 bases). Germline V gene data show CDR1 as MNHEY and CDR2 as SVGAGI. V lost 10 bases and J 4 bases, leaving 13 bases between the germline ends. The CDR3 is 13 amino acids. CDR3 sequence (DNA): TGTGCCACTACACGGGAGTCCACCGGGGAGCTGTTTTTT. It codes for CATTRESTGELFF.

V is TRBV2 and J is TRBJ1-5; unclear D gene. Trimming removed 3 bases from V and 3 bases from J, with 12 bases in between. This CDR3 spans 15 amino acids. Germline lookup yields CDR1 SNHLY and CDR2 FYNNEI. For the CDR3, the DNA is TGTGCCAGCAGTGAGGGGAGTAGGGTCAATCAGCCCCAGCATTTT. This sequence encodes CASSEGSRVNQPQHF.